Below, one TCR beta chain is given with its context. Antigen unknown. The 5'RACE method, run with constant-segment primers, produced TCR alpha and TCR beta cDNA libraries (carrying sample barcodes and UMIs). MiXCR, applied by TCRdb to the 5' RACE reads, yields one record per CDR3 protein. This sample has 250,000 to 350,000 distinct CDR3 sequences, with 19% found just once. The data are from a study of T-cell memory formation after mild COVID-19. Across the whole study: Largely, TCR clusters stayed within a single donor.

Broader study findings: CD4+ contracting clones lay mainly in CM and EM, CD8+ ones in EMRA.

Between the trimmed V and J ends, which lost 4 bases and 3 bases, there was a span of 7 bases. This CDR3 is built from 13 residues. The germline V gene encodes CDR1 LGHNA and CDR2 YSLEER. The clonotype was recovered from a man between 18 and 29 years old who had mild COVID-19 (a few samples of this study predate the infection). Cell type and time point are not known. Sequencing was carried out using PBMCs or a T cell subset sorted from them (not recorded which). V gene TRBV4-3 combines with J gene TRBJ1-3, with D uncertain. CDR3 nucleotide sequence: TGCGCCAGCAGCCTTTCTAATGGAAACACCATATATTTT. It is translated as CASSLSNGNTIYF.